These 12 T cell receptor beta chains came from one sample sequenced in a study of cytomegalovirus exposure and HLA in healthy donors (dated by TCRdb to the late 2010s). Receptors were amplified or captured by the immunoSEQ multiplex PCR assay. For the multiplex PCR, a mixture combining 60 forward primers for TCR Vbeta segments and 13 reverse primers for TCR Jbeta segments was used. This immuneACCESS table, as held by TCRdb, lists in-frame sequences with V and J called but not all clones. Of the missing ones, under half trace to an unresolved V gene in checked studies; the others have no known cause. Across this sample there are around 180,000 clones, with around 82% seen only once. Of the sample, 2% to 2.5% is held by the ten largest clones. Sequences were obtained from PBMCs. The receptors shown here come from a man aged 55 to 70 in good health and CMV-seronegative.

Remarks on this clone: Other nucleotide sequences from this sample produce the same CDR3. The chain links TRBV5-1 to TRBJ2-2, with 7 bases aligning to TRBD1. The length of the CDR3 is 15 residues. V dropped 1 base and J dropped 1; count of bases not matched to a gene: 1. The germline gives CDR1 SGHRS, CDR2 YFSETQ. CDR3 in amino acids: CASSLRQGNTGELFF. The CDR3 DNA follows: TGCGCCAGCAGCTTGAGACAGGGGAACACCGGGGAGCTGTTTTTT. Drawing the rest from reference TRBV5-1 and TRBJ2-2, the complete variable domain is KAGVTQTPRYLIKTRGQQVTLSCSPISGHRSVSWYQQTPGQGLQFLFEYFSETQRNKGNFPGRFSGRQFSNSRSEMNVSTLELGDSALYLCASSLRQGNTGELFFGEGSRLTVL.

V and J are TRBV9 and TRBJ2-3; D remains ambiguous. The ends were cut back, 6 bases at V and 3 bases at J, with 8 bases in the middle. Germline V gene data show CDR1 as SGDLS and CDR2 as YYNGEE. CDR3 length: 12 amino acids. The CDR3 protein is CASNRETDTQYF. The CDR3 coding sequence is TGTGCCAGCAACCGAGAAACAGATACGCAGTATTTT.

This clone was counted many times. The chain has TRBV7-2 and TRBJ1-4; D is unclear. Trimming removed 4 bases from V and 4 bases from J, with 7 bases in between. The CDR3 length is 13 residues. Germline CDR1 and CDR2: SGHTA and FQGNSA. CDR3 sequence (DNA): TGTGCCAGCAGCTCGTTAGATAATGAAAAACTGTTTTTT. This gives the protein CASSSLDNEKLFF.

The J gene is TRBJ2-3, the V gene TRBV6-6; TRBD2 might be the D (5 bases). The germline V gene encodes CDR1 MNHNY and CDR2 SVGAGI (reference sequence). The V end was cut by 2 bases, the J end by 0 bases, with 9 bases between. CDR3 length equals 15 residues. For the CDR3, the DNA is TGTGCCAGCAGTTACCGGGAAGCTAGCACAGATACGCAGTATTTT. Translated, it gives CASSYREASTDTQYF.

On this clone itself: An end of the junction does not agree with germline; a read error may underlie this. This chain links TRBV4-2 with TRBJ1-6; TRBD1 might be the D (6 bases). Germline-derived CDR1 and CDR2 are LGHNA and YNFKEQ. CDR3 length equals 16 residues. CDR3 loop: CASSEGGGTLISPLNF. In nucleotides, the CDR3 is TGTGCCAGCAGCGAAGGAGGGGGAACTTTGATTTCACCCCTCAACTTT.

This rearrangement joins TRBV27 to TRBJ2-7; D is unclear. Trimming pared 4 bases from V and 0 bases from J, leaving 13 bases between. Germline loops: CDR1 MNHEY, CDR2 SMNVEV (reference sequence). The CDR3 spans 15 residues. CDR3 residues: CASSSDGTISYEQYF. The CDR3 DNA reads as TGTGCCAGCAGTTCCGACGGAACTATCTCCTACGAGCAGTACTTC.

CDR3 coding DNA: TGTGCCAGCAGTCTGGCGGGCGGGATCCGCTACGAGCAGTACTTC. This translates into CASSLAGGIRYEQYF. The genes are TRBV5-4 and TRBJ2-7; D might be TRBD2 (6 bases). The CDR3 loop spans 15 amino acids. The V gene's germline CDR1 is SGHNT and CDR2 YYREEE (reference sequence). The germline V and J ends were trimmed by 5 bases and 3 bases, with 18 bases remaining between them.

V gene TRBV19 combines with J gene TRBJ1-5, with D tentatively TRBD1 (6 bases). This CDR3 has 16 amino acids. Germline values: CDR1 LNHDA, CDR2 SQIVND (reference sequence). Trimming removed 9 bases from V and 3 bases from J, with 21 bases in between. The CDR3 region has the DNA TGTGCCAGCACGAACTTGGACAGAGGATTCAATCAGCCCCAGCATTTT. Residues: CASTNLDRGFNQPQHF.

The chain carries TRBV6-6 and TRBJ2-2; 8 bases are a match to TRBD2. Trimming took 8 bases from V and 2 from J; bases not matched to a gene: 7. The CDR3 spans 15 residues. Germline-derived CDR1 and CDR2 are MNHNY and SVGAGI (reference sequence). CDR3 residues: CASGGGQSNTGELFF. CDR3 coding DNA: TGTGCCAGCGGCGGGGGGCAATCAAACACCGGGGAGCTGTTTTTT.

The V call is TRBV14, the J call TRBJ1-6; D possibly corresponds to TRBD1 (6 bases). The V end was cut by 1 base, the J end by 6 bases, with 10 bases between. This CDR3 has 15 amino acids. Germline assignment: CDR1 SGHDN and CDR2 FVKESK. The CDR3 spells CASSQAGTSNSPLHF. CDR3 sequence (DNA): TGTGCCAGCAGCCAAGCCGGGACATCTAATTCACCCCTCCACTTT.

This rearrangement joins TRBV4-2 to TRBJ2-5, with a weak D call TRBD2 (6 bases). Germline lookup yields CDR1 LGHNA and CDR2 YNFKEQ. Trimming left V 0 bases short and J 5 bases short, with 16 bases between. CDR3 length equals 16 residues. DNA of the CDR3: TGTGCCAGCAGCCAAGAAGGGTCGCGACGGGGGGAGACCCAGTACTTC. Protein sequence: CASSQEGSRRGETQYF.

The chain links TRBV5-4 to TRBJ2-5; TRBD1 matches at 7 bases. Looked up from germline, CDR1 is SGHNT and CDR2 is YYREEE (reference sequence). The CDR3 extends over 14 amino acids. J gave up 0 bases and V 4 bases, and 3 bases lay outside the gene matches. CDR3 protein: CASSGDRYQETQYF. The CDR3 DNA sequence: TGTGCCAGCAGCGGGGACAGATACCAAGAGACCCAGTACTTC.